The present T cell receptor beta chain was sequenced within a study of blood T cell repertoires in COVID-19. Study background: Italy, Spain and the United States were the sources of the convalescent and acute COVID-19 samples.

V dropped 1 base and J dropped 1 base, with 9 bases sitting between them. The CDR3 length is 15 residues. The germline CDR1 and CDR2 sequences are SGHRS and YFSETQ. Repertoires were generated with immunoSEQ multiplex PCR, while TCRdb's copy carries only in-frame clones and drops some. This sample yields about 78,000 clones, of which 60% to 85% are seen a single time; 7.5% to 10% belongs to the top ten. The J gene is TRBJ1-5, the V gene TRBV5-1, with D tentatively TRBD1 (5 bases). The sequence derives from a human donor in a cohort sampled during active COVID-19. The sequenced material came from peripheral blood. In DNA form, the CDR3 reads TGCGCCAGCAGCTTGTCGCCAGGGAGCAATCAGCCCCAGCATTTT. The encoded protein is CASSLSPGSNQPQHF.